This T cell receptor (beta chain) was sequenced during a study of T cell responses to AZD1222 COVID-19 vaccine. TCRdb's copy holds only in-frame clones and misses some; the assay was immunoSEQ multiplex PCR. The repertoire holds fewer than 200,000 clones, with 90% as singletons. V was cut by 4 bases and J by 3 bases, with 28 bases left in between. CDR1 and CDR2 (germline): GTSNPN, SVGIG (reference sequence). The CDR3 has 19 amino acids. Specimen: peripheral blood, collected on day 0 of AZD1222 vaccination. The rearrangement joins TRBV30 to TRBJ2-4; TRBD1 is a possible D gene (6 bases). The sequence was collected from an adult in good health. As DNA, the CDR3 is TGTGCCTGGAACCCCGGTGGGGGCGTTTTTAAGGTCGTCAAAAACATTCAGTACTTC. Amino acids: CAWNPGGGVFKVVKNIQYF.